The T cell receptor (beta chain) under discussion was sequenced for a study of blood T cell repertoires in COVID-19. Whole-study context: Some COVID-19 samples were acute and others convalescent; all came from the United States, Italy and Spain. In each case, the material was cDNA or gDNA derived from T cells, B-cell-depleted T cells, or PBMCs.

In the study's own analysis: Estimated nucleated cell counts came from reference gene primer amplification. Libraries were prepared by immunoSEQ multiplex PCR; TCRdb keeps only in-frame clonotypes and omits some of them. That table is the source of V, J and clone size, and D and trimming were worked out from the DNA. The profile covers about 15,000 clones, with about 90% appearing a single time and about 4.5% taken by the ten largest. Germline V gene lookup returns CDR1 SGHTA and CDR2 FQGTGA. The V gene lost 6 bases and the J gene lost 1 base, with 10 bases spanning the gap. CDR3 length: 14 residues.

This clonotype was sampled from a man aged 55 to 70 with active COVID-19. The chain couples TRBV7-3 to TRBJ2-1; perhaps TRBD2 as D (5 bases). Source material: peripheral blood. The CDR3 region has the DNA TGTGCCAGCAGGCCCGGGATGTCCTACAATGAGCAGTTCTTC. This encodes CASRPGMSYNEQFF.